The present T cell receptor (beta chain) was sequenced within a study of tumor-infiltrating lymphocytes in primary liver carcinoma. Study at large: Samples produced roughly 3.5 to 7.13 million productive TCRbeta reads, comparable across tissue types.

The tissue used was unsorted bulk material of roughly 17-31 mg. RNA and DNA were co-extracted from it with the AllPrep DNA/RNA mini kit. Those sampled were patients whose primary liver carcinoma was treated by surgical resection. The patients lived with chronic HBV infection and had not yet received any treatment. The study found over 90% viable tumor cells in every tumor sample. V was trimmed by 11 bases and J by 7 bases, leaving 20 bases between them. The CDR3 runs to 14 residues. Germline CDR1 is MNHEY and CDR2 is SVGEGT. cDNA specific to TCR beta was made from approximately 0.55 ug of total RNA, with a constant-region primer employed for priming. A slightly modified ARM-PCR protocol with three nested multiplex PCR rounds produced these TCR beta libraries. Researchers ran the first two PCR rounds for roughly 10 cycles each with TRBV1-TRBV30 forward primers and a C-beta reverse primer. MiXCR was run by TCRdb on the multiplex PCR reads, yielding one entry per CDR3 protein. The data contain approximately 120,000 distinct CDR3 sequences, 64% of them seen just once; the ten biggest clones take up roughly 7.9%.

The TCR comes from an older woman with primary liver carcinoma and hepatitis B virus infection. The chain combines TRBV6-2 or TRBV6-3 with TRBJ2-2; D might be TRBD2 (6 bases). The material sequenced was liver tumor tissue from sampling region 3. Subset of the sample: tumor region T3, left-lateral pole. CDR3 in DNA: TGTGCCGGTGGCGGGGTACTGGACATCGGGGAGCTGTTTTTT. Its protein is CAGGGVLDIGELFF.